These 26 T cell receptor beta chains were sequenced from one sample in a study of T cell changes during pregnancy in multiple sclerosis. Produced via immunoSEQ multiplex PCR; TCRdb's table is partial and in-frame only. The top ten clones hold about 0.21% of a sample with around 50,000 clones, 92% of them seen once. Source: CD4+ T cells from peripheral blood mononuclear cells, taken in the second trimester of pregnancy. These receptors originate from a female donor with multiple sclerosis, enrolled in a pregnancy study.

The chain employs TRBV14 and TRBJ1-1; D might be TRBD1 (5 bases). The CDR3 loop spans 16 amino acids. Germline CDR1 is SGHDN and CDR2 is FVKESK. Trimming pared 0 bases from V and 4 bases from J, leaving 15 bases between. DNA of the CDR3: TGTGCCAGCAGCCAAGAAGATCAGGGCGTGGGCACTGAAGCTTTCTTT. This encodes CASSQEDQGVGTEAFF.

The chain combines TRBV28 with TRBJ1-1; D ambiguous. The CDR3 contains 15 residues. Germline CDR1 and CDR2: MDHEN and SYDVKM. V gave up 1 base and J gave up 0 bases, with 9 bases separating them. CDR3 DNA sequence: TGTGCCAGCAGTTTATATGGCAGTATGAACACTGAAGCTTTCTTT. Protein: CASSLYGSMNTEAFF.

The chain uses TRBV13 and TRBJ2-3; 7 bases agree with TRBD1. CDR3 size: 14 residues. The ends lost 4 bases at V and 2 bases at J; junction bases unmatched: 3. Germline CDR1 and CDR2: PRHDT and FYEKMQ (reference sequence). The CDR3 bases are TGTGCCAGCAGCTCCGGGACAGTCACAGATACGCAGTATTTT. Protein product: CASSSGTVTDTQYF.

The chain has TRBV12-5 and TRBJ1-2; D unclear. This CDR3 comprises 13 residues. Germline CDR1 reads LGHNT; CDR2 reads FRNRAP. V lost 4 bases, J lost 4 bases, and 10 bases lay in between. CDR3 amino acids: CASGSEAVYGYTF. The CDR3 DNA reads as TGTGCTAGTGGTTCCGAGGCAGTCTATGGCTACACCTTC.

The chain links TRBV30 to TRBJ2-1; 15 bases fit TRBD2. The V gene end was trimmed by 4 bases and the J gene end by 5 bases; junction bases not matched to a gene: 12. The CDR3 consists of 18 residues. Germline loops: CDR1 GTSNPN, CDR2 SVGIG (reference sequence). The CDR3 is CAWTHTWTSGGAHNEQFF. The CDR3 DNA is TGTGCCTGGACCCACACCTGGACTAGCGGGGGGGCCCACAATGAGCAGTTCTTC.

The J gene is TRBJ1-1, the V gene TRBV19; 11 bases match TRBD1. There are 16 residues in the CDR3. The germline V gene encodes CDR1 LNHDA and CDR2 SQIVND (reference sequence). The junction had 9 bases not matched to a gene; V was cut back by 7 bases and J by 2 bases. The CDR3 region is CASTRGQGGPNTEAFF. The CDR3 nucleotides are TGTGCCAGTACCCGGGGACAGGGGGGACCAAACACTGAAGCTTTCTTT. Drawing the rest from reference TRBV19 and TRBJ1-1, the complete variable domain is DGGITQSPKYLFRKEGQNVTLSCEQNLNHDAMYWYRQDPGQGLRLIYYSQIVNDFQKGDIAEGYSVSREKKESFPLTVTSAQKNPTAFYLCASTRGQGGPNTEAFFGQGTRLTVV.

V is TRBV15 and J is TRBJ1-3; no definite D call. Per the germline V gene, CDR1 is LNHNV and CDR2 is YYDKDF (reference sequence). CDR3 size: 15 residues. V was cut by 1 base and J by 1 base, with 8 bases left in between. CDR3 coding DNA: TGTGCCACCAGCAGAGGGACTGCGTCTGGAAACACCATATATTTT. It codes for CATSRGTASGNTIYF.

The V call is TRBV25-1, the J call TRBJ1-2; D is uncertain. Trimming left V 3 bases short and J 7 bases short, with 12 bases between. The CDR3 runs 13 residues. CDR1 MGHDK and CDR2 SYGVNS come from the germline V gene. The CDR3 sequence: CASSDISIFGYTF. In DNA form, the CDR3 reads TGTGCCAGCAGTGACATAAGCATCTTTGGCTACACCTTC.

The CDR3 DNA reads TGCGCCAGCAGCTTTCGGGCCCCAGCGGGTGAAAAACTGTTTTTT. As protein: CASSFRAPAGEKLFF. The rearrangement joins TRBV5-1 to TRBJ1-4; D ambiguous. CDR3 length equals 15 residues. Trimming shortened V by 2 bases and J by 7 bases, and 15 bases separated the two germline ends. CDR1 and CDR2 (germline): SGHRS, YFSETQ.

The chain is built from TRBV6-5 and TRBJ2-3, with D unresolved. The germline CDR1 and CDR2 sequences are MNHEY and SVGAGI. The CDR3 totals 13 residues. The V end lost 6 bases, the J end lost 1 base, and 8 bases lay between the germline ends. DNA for the CDR3: TGTGCCAGCAGGCGCCCGGGCACAGATACGCAGTATTTT. Its protein is CASRRPGTDTQYF.

The chain has TRBV6-1 and TRBJ2-7; D uncertain. V was shortened by 2 bases and J by 6 bases, with 5 bases between the two germline ends. This CDR3 region has 11 residues. Germline values: CDR1 MNHNS, CDR2 SASEGT. The CDR3: CASSEWLEQYF. The CDR3 DNA reads as TGTGCCAGCAGTGAATGGCTCGAGCAGTACTTC.

The V call is TRBV5-5, the J call TRBJ1-5; D not certain. Trimming shortened V by 1 base and J by 4 bases, and 15 bases separated the two germline ends. CDR1 and CDR2 from the germline V gene are SGHKS and YYEKEE (reference sequence). This CDR3 spans 16 amino acids. DNA of the CDR3: TGTGCCAGCAGCTTGTGGAGGACCACAGAGAATCAGCCCCAGCATTTT. Translated: CASSLWRTTENQPQHF.

V and J are TRBV25-1 and TRBJ2-1, with TRBD1 identical over 8 bases. Germline V CDR1 and CDR2: MGHDK, SYGVNS. The ends lost 0 bases at V and 1 base at J; junction bases unmatched: 8. The CDR3 length is 18 residues. The CDR3 sequence: CASSEYGSGQASYNEQFF. In nucleotides, the CDR3 is TGTGCCAGCAGTGAATACGGGTCGGGACAGGCGTCCTACAATGAGCAGTTCTTC.

This clone came up once. The CDR3: CSVVGTGADEQYF. The CDR3 DNA reads TGCAGCGTTGTGGGGACAGGGGCAGACGAGCAGTACTTC. This sequence joins TRBV29-1 and TRBJ2-7, with 10 bases identical to TRBD1. The CDR3 totals 13 residues. Germline values: CDR1 SQVTM, CDR2 ANQGSEA. The V segment lost 4 bases and the J segment 5 bases; nucleotides outside the gene matches: 5.

The sample holds one count of this clone. The rearrangement joins TRBV7-2 to TRBJ1-6, with unresolved D. V was shortened by 3 bases and J by 0 bases, with 9 bases between the two germline ends. The CDR3 runs 16 residues. The germline CDR1 and CDR2 sequences are SGHTA and FQGNSA. The CDR3 loop is CASSFSMSSYNSPLHF. CDR3 in DNA: TGTGCCAGCAGCTTCTCGATGAGCTCCTATAATTCACCCCTCCACTTT.

The genes are TRBV19 and TRBJ1-1; no clear D. The V gene's germline CDR1 is LNHDA and CDR2 SQIVND (reference sequence). The CDR3 covers 13 residues. V lost 5 bases and J lost 1, with 8 bases in between. Written as DNA, the CDR3 is TGTGCCAGTAGTGACGGAGCGAACACTGAAGCTTTCTTT. The encoded protein is CASSDGANTEAFF.

The chain couples TRBV19 to TRBJ2-3, with D tentatively TRBD2 (5 bases). The CDR3 runs 12 residues. Trimming stripped 6 bases from V and 3 bases from J, with 7 bases between. Germline lookup yields CDR1 LNHDA and CDR2 SQIVND (reference sequence). Here the CDR3 reads CASSWETDTQYF. The DNA for the CDR3 is TGTGCCAGTAGCTGGGAGACAGATACGCAGTATTTT.

This clone was seen more than once but under ten times. This chain links TRBV30 with TRBJ2-2; TRBD2 is a possible D gene (6 bases). Trimming pared 3 bases from V and 1 base from J, leaving 6 bases between. Germline V gene lookup returns CDR1 GTSNPN and CDR2 SVGIG (reference sequence). This CDR3 is built from 13 residues. CDR3 in amino acids: CAWRGGNTGELFF. For the CDR3, the DNA is TGTGCCTGGAGGGGAGGGAACACCGGGGAGCTGTTTTTT.

The J gene is TRBJ1-5, the V gene TRBV7-2; tentatively, D is TRBD1 (5 bases). The V gene lost 2 bases and the J gene lost 2 bases, with 13 bases spanning the gap. The CDR3 covers 16 residues. The germline gives CDR1 SGHTA, CDR2 FQGNSA. The CDR3 is CASSLFGGEGNQPQHF. CDR3 DNA: TGTGCCAGCAGCTTATTTGGAGGGGAGGGCAATCAGCCCCAGCATTTT.

The rearrangement links TRBV30 to TRBJ1-6, with 9 bases that match TRBD1. The V gene's germline CDR1 is GTSNPN and CDR2 SVGIG (reference sequence). This CDR3 region has 13 residues. After removal of 8 bases from V and 7 bases from J, the junction contained 6 bases not matched to a gene. DNA for the CDR3: TGTGCCCGCCGACAGGGGGTCAATTCACCCCTCCACTTT. It specifies CARRQGVNSPLHF. Combining the CDR3 with reference TRBV30 and TRBJ1-6 gives the whole variable domain SQTIHQWPATLVQPVGSPLSLECTVEGTSNPNLYWYRQAAGRGLQLLFYSVGIGQISSEVPQNLSASRPQDRQFILSSKKLLLSDSGFYLCARRQGVNSPLHFGNGTRLTVT.

The rearrangement uses TRBV19 and TRBJ1-3; D is ambiguous. The germline CDR1 and CDR2 sequences are LNHDA and SQIVND (reference sequence). The CDR3 loop spans 14 amino acids. V lost 3 bases, J lost 2 bases, and 8 bases lay in between. In DNA, the CDR3 is TGTGCCAGTAGTATCAACGGGGCTGGAAACACCATATATTTT. The encoded protein is CASSINGAGNTIYF.

This clone was detected a few times. The genes are TRBV30 and TRBJ1-4, with 7 bases that match TRBD1. V was clipped by 2 bases and J by 4 bases; unmatched bases: 7. Germline V lookup: CDR1 GTSNPN, CDR2 SVGIG (reference sequence). This CDR3 region has 15 residues. CDR3 sequence reads: CAWSTTGQINEKLFF. For the CDR3, the DNA is TGTGCCTGGAGTACAACGGGACAGATTAATGAAAAACTGTTTTTT.

The chain recombines TRBV5-1 with TRBJ2-5; the D gene is possibly TRBD2 (6 bases). Trimming took off 5 bases at V and 4 bases at J, with 15 bases between the two ends. The germline V gene has CDR1 SGHRS and CDR2 YFSETQ. The CDR3 runs 14 residues. Here the CDR3 reads CASRPGLSLETQYF. The CDR3 DNA sequence: TGCGCCAGCAGGCCTGGACTATCCCTAGAGACCCAGTACTTC.

The rearrangement links TRBV28 to TRBJ1-5, with TRBD1 as a possible D gene (5 bases). Looked up from germline, CDR1 is MDHEN and CDR2 is SYDVKM. Trimming removed 3 bases from V and 7 bases from J, with 13 bases in between. The CDR3 is made up of 14 amino acids. The CDR3 here is CASSFRGGGQPQHF. The CDR3 coding sequence is TGTGCCAGCAGTTTTCGGGGGGGTGGACAGCCCCAGCATTTT. The variable domain in full, with the rest retrieved from reference TRBV28 and TRBJ1-5, is DVKVTQSSRYLVKRTGEKVFLECVQDMDHENMFWYRQDPGLGLRLIYFSYDVKMKEKGDIPEGYSVSREKKERFSLILESASTNQTSMYLCASSFRGGGQPQHFGDGTRLSIL.

The V and J genes are TRBV19 and TRBJ2-7; 9 bases agree with TRBD1. CDR1 LNHDA and CDR2 SQIVND come from the germline V gene (reference sequence). J gave up 5 bases and V 4 bases, and 6 bases lay outside the gene matches. This CDR3 has 14 residues. The CDR3 bases are TGTGCCAGTAGTACTTACACAGGGGGCGACGAGCAGTACTTC. Its protein is CASSTYTGGDEQYF.

A single count supports this clone. This chain joins TRBV4-1 and TRBJ2-6, with a weak D call TRBD2 (5 bases). The CDR3 is 16 amino acids. Germline lookup yields CDR1 MGHRA and CDR2 YSYEKL. Trimming left V 0 bases short and J 0 bases short, with 6 bases between. The chain's CDR3 is CASSQERVSGANVLTF. CDR3 DNA sequence: TGCGCCAGCAGCCAAGAGCGGGTCTCTGGGGCCAACGTCCTGACTTTC.